This is a list of T cell receptor beta chains from one sample in a study of cytomegalovirus exposure and HLA in healthy donors. Clones were sequenced by immunoSEQ multiplex PCR, and TCRdb holds only the in-frame ones, with some missing. The sample contains around 150,000 clones, about 80% of which appear only once. The sample consisted of PBMCs. The receptors shown here come from a man under 40 in good health and CMV-seropositive. CDR3s include the opening cysteine and the closing phenylalanine or tryptophan. A D gene is named only where the DNA matches it firmly.

>TRBJ2-7|NA|TRBV28
CASRVDRSVSYEQYF
TGTGCCAGCAGGGTCGACAGGTCCGTCTCCTACGAGCAGTACTTC
>TRBJ1-5|NA|TRBV2
CASSEREGTQPQHF
TGTGCCAGCAGTGAAAGGGAGGGCACGCAGCCCCAGCATTTT
>TRBJ2-3|TRBD1|TRBV25-1
CASSVLWDRVKDTQYF
TGTGCCAGCAGTGTTCTTTGGGACAGGGTTAAAGATACGCAGTATTTT
>TRBJ2-1|TRBD2|TRBV6-6
CASSPWTSGGGNEQFF
TGTGCCAGCAGTCCCTGGACTAGCGGGGGCGGTAATGAGCAGTTCTTC
>TRBJ1-4|TRBD1|TRBV5-8
CASSPGQVTSGEKLFF
TGTGCCAGCAGTCCGGGACAGGTCACCTCGGGTGAAAAACTGTTTTTT
>TRBJ2-6|NA|TRBV19
CASSISWGAGANVLTF
TGTGCCAGTAGTATAAGTTGGGGCGCTGGGGCCAACGTCCTGACTTTC
>TRBJ1-3|NA|TRBV19
CASSISFSGNTIYF
TGTGCCAGTAGTATATCTTTTTCTGGAAACACCATATATTTT
>TRBJ2-2|NA|TRBV5-1
CASSLAAGYVGELFF
TGCGCCAGCAGCTTGGCCGCAGGGTACGTCGGGGAGCTGTTTTTT
>TRBJ2-1|TRBD2|TRBV6-5
CASSYEPSGRLDEQFF
TGTGCCAGCAGTTATGAACCTAGCGGGAGGCTCGATGAGCAGTTCTTC
>TRBJ2-7|TRBD1|TRBV7-9
CSSSLSLRDRGVYEQYF
TGTTCCAGCAGCTTATCCCTGCGGGACAGGGGTGTCTACGAGCAGTACTTC
>TRBJ2-3|NA|TRBV6-5
CASSYSTGNTDTQYF
TGTGCCAGCAGTTACTCAACAGGGAATACAGATACGCAGTATTTT
>TRBJ2-1|NA|TRBV6-5
CASRTEGNRGEQFF
TGTGCCAGCAGGACCGAAGGGAATAGGGGTGAGCAGTTCTTC
>TRBJ2-7|TRBD2|TRBV19
CASRGGVYEQYF
TGTGCCAGCCGGGGGGGAGTTTACGAGCAGTACTTC
>TRBJ1-3|TRBD1|TRBV6-1
CASDFGTGGNTIYF
TGTGCCAGCGACTTTGGGACAGGCGGAAACACCATATATTTT
>TRBJ2-2|NA|TRBV7-6
CASSLVPPPGSAGELFF
TGTGCCAGCAGCTTAGTCCCTCCCCCAGGGTCCGCCGGGGAGCTGTTTTTT
>TRBJ2-3|TRBD2|TRBV2
CASSVRTSNTDTQYF
TGTGCCAGCAGTGTACGGACTAGCAACACAGATACGCAGTATTTT
>TRBJ2-7|NA|TRBV5-4
CASSFTGYEQYF
TGTGCCAGCAGCTTCACAGGCTACGAGCAGTACTTC
>TRBJ2-5|TRBD2|TRBV5-6
CVSDRLAGSETQYF
TGTGTCAGCGATCGTCTAGCGGGGTCAGAGACCCAGTACTTC
>TRBJ2-7|TRBD2|TRBV27
CASSRGGAYEQYF
TGTGCCAGCTCCCGGGGGGGGGCCTACGAGCAGTACTTC
>TRBJ1-4|TRBD1|TRBV28
CASKQKTGGHLMGSNEKLFF
TGTGCCAGCAAACAAAAGACAGGGGGCCATTTAATGGGTAGTAATGAAAAACTGTTTTTT
>TRBJ1-2|TRBD1|TRBV11-2
CASSAGTGGLATYGYTF
TGTGCCAGCTCCGCAGGGACAGGGGGACTTGCGACCTATGGCTACACCTTC
>TRBJ2-5|NA|TRBV5-1
CASSLDKAQYF
TGCGCCAGCAGCCTTGACAAGGCCCAGTACTTC
>TRBJ2-2|TRBD1|TRBV7-2
CASSADRVNTGELFF
TGTGCCAGCAGCGCCGACAGGGTGAACACCGGGGAGCTGTTTTTT
>TRBJ1-1|TRBD1|TRBV4-1
CASSQGQGYTEAFF
TGCGCCAGCAGCCAAGGACAGGGGTACACTGAAGCTTTCTTT
>TRBJ1-4|NA|TRBV6-1
CASSEAGGGDEKLFF
TGTGCCAGCAGTGAGGCTGGGGGAGGGGATGAAAAACTGTTTTTT
>TRBJ2-5|NA|TRBV5-4
CASSLVAAPRETQYF
TGTGCCAGCAGCTTGGTTGCGGCGCCTCGGGAGACCCAGTACTTC